A single sample is the source of the 26 T cell receptor beta chains below, sequenced in a study of cytomegalovirus exposure and HLA in healthy donors (dated by TCRdb to 2017 to 2019). Preparation of the library involved the immunoSEQ multiplex PCR assay. A mixture of 60 forward primers for TCR Vbeta segments and 13 reverse primers for TCR Jbeta segments was used in the multiplex PCR. This is the immuneACCESS table as TCRdb keeps it, with only in-frame sequences that have V and J called. A part of the clones is gone; compared with another copy, unresolved V genes explain less than half, and the rest is unexplained. This sample has roughly 120,000 clones in its table, and about 73% of those were observed once. The top ten constitute 3.3% of the sample. The sequenced sample was PBMCs. The receptors stem from a young woman in good health and CMV-seropositive.

A few counts support this clone. V and J are TRBV5-6 and TRBJ2-2; D remains ambiguous. The CDR3 has 14 residues. From germline, CDR1 is SGHDT and CDR2 YYEEEE. V lost 4 bases and J lost 3, with 10 bases in between. Written as DNA, the CDR3 is TGTGCCAGCAGCCGTCTGGCGGACACCGGGGAGCTGTTTTTT. Translated: CASSRLADTGELFF.

This clone has just a few counts. The J gene is TRBJ1-2, the V gene TRBV20-1, with D perhaps matching TRBD1 (5 bases). Trimming left V 4 bases short and J 6 bases short, with 9 bases between. The CDR3 is made up of 11 amino acids. Germline CDR1 and CDR2: DFQATT and SNEGSKA (reference sequence). In nucleotides, the CDR3 is TGCAGTGCTACAGGGTTGGATGGCTACACCTTC. Residues: CSATGLDGYTF.

CDR3 amino acids: CASSLGDRASYEQYF. The CDR3 DNA sequence: TGCGCCAGCAGCTTGGGGGACAGGGCCTCCTACGAGCAGTACTTC. This rearrangement joins TRBV5-1 to TRBJ2-7, with 9 bases lining up with TRBD1. The germline CDR1 and CDR2 sequences are SGHRS and YFSETQ. The CDR3 length is 15 residues. Trimming at V came to 0 bases and at J to 0 bases, leaving 1 base not matched to a gene.

This chain joins TRBV28 and TRBJ1-5; D is ambiguous. Deletions cut 3 bases from V and 5 bases from J, with 8 bases between. The CDR3 has 13 residues. The germline V gene encodes CDR1 MDHEN and CDR2 SYDVKM. The CDR3 coding sequence is TGTGCCAGCAGTTTCGTACTCTATCAGCCCCAGCATTTT. Amino acid sequence: CASSFVLYQPQHF. Drawing the rest from reference TRBV28 and TRBJ1-5, the complete variable domain is DVKVTQSSRYLVKRTGEKVFLECVQDMDHENMFWYRQDPGLGLRLIYFSYDVKMKEKGDIPEGYSVSREKKERFSLILESASTNQTSMYLCASSFVLYQPQHFGDGTRLSIL.

The genes are TRBV6-5 and TRBJ2-5, with D maybe TRBD1 (6 bases). The V gene's germline CDR1 is MNHEY and CDR2 SVGAGI. V lost 6 bases to trimming and J lost 5 bases, with 13 bases between them. The CDR3 has 13 amino acids. CDR3 in amino acids: CASSEGGRETQYF. The CDR3, as DNA: TGTGCCAGCAGCGAAGGGGGTAGGGAGACCCAGTACTTC.

The chain carries TRBV7-2 and TRBJ1-5; D uncertain. V lost 5 bases to trimming and J lost 0 bases, with 8 bases between them. The germline gives CDR1 SGHTA, CDR2 FQGNSA. There are 14 residues in the CDR3. CDR3 bases: TGTGCCAGCAGCCCTCCGGGTAGCAATCAGCCCCAGCATTTT. This encodes CASSPPGSNQPQHF.

The chain employs TRBV27 and TRBJ2-5, with 8 bases aligning to TRBD1. The CDR3 extends over 15 amino acids. Per germline, CDR1 MNHEY and CDR2 SMNVEV (reference sequence). V trimming: 5 bases; J trimming: 1 base; junction bases outside the gene matches: 6. The CDR3 reads CASSPYGQGQETQYF. The CDR3 DNA reads TGTGCCAGCAGTCCATACGGACAGGGCCAAGAGACCCAGTACTTC.

The chain employs TRBV11-2 and TRBJ2-7; a weak D match, TRBD1 (6 bases). This CDR3 is 13 amino acids long. Per the germline V gene, CDR1 is SGHAT and CDR2 is FQNNGV. V dropped 5 bases and J dropped 5 bases, with 13 bases sitting between them. CDR3 sequence reads: CASSPDRLHEQYF. CDR3 nucleotides: TGTGCCAGCAGCCCCGACAGGCTCCACGAGCAGTACTTC. Full variable domain (remainder filled in from reference TRBV11-2 and TRBJ2-7): EAGVAQSPRYKIIEKRQSVAFWCNPISGHATLYWYQQILGQGPKLLIQFQNNGVVDDSQLPKDRFSAERLKGVDSTLKIQPAKLEDSAVYLCASSPDRLHEQYFGPGTRLTVT.

This chain uses TRBV5-1 with TRBJ1-3, with TRBD1 as a possible D gene (6 bases). Germline CDR1 reads SGHRS; CDR2 reads YFSETQ. The CDR3 covers 16 residues. V lost 4 bases to trimming and J lost 0 bases, with 14 bases between them. CDR3: CASSRAGESSGNTIYF. CDR3 nucleotide sequence: TGCGCCAGCAGCAGGGCAGGGGAAAGCTCTGGAAACACCATATATTTT.

The chain has TRBV2 and TRBJ1-4, with TRBD1 identical over 7 bases. Germline-derived CDR1 and CDR2 are SNHLY and FYNNEI. The length of the CDR3 is 13 residues. V shed 7 bases and J 8 bases; nucleotides not matched to a gene: 7. The DNA for the CDR3 is TGTGCCAGCAACGGGCAGGGGGGAGAAAAACTGTTTTTT. It codes for CASNGQGGEKLFF.

This clone was observed a single time. This sequence joins TRBV19 and TRBJ1-1, with 7 bases that match TRBD1. Germline V lookup: CDR1 LNHDA, CDR2 SQIVND (reference sequence). Trimming at V came to 6 bases and at J to 0 bases, leaving 7 bases not matched to a gene. The CDR3 totals 15 residues. In nucleotides, the CDR3 is TGTGCCAGTAGCCGAACCGGGACAGTGAACACTGAAGCTTTCTTT. This sequence encodes CASSRTGTVNTEAFF.

The rearrangement uses TRBV18 and TRBJ2-2; D remains ambiguous. The germline V and J ends were trimmed by 4 bases and 0 bases, with 3 bases remaining between them. CDR3 length: 13 residues. Per germline, CDR1 KGHSH and CDR2 LQKENI. CDR3 sequence reads: CASSLTNTGELFF. CDR3 in DNA: TGTGCCAGCTCACTTACGAACACCGGGGAGCTGTTTTTT.

The V and J genes are TRBV7-6 and TRBJ1-1, with 8 positions matching TRBD1. Trimming at V came to 5 bases and at J to 6 bases, leaving 8 bases not matched to a gene. CDR3 length: 14 amino acids. Germline V gene lookup returns CDR1 SGHVS and CDR2 FNYEAQ. The CDR3 here is CASSPEDRVSEAFF. Here the CDR3 DNA reads TGTGCCAGCAGCCCCGAGGACAGGGTGTCTGAAGCTTTCTTT.

This clone was observed a few times. The V and J genes are TRBV28 and TRBJ1-3; possibly TRBD1 for D (5 bases). Between the trimmed V and J ends, which lost 3 bases and 0 bases, there was a span of 12 bases. Germline loops: CDR1 MDHEN, CDR2 SYDVKM. The CDR3 totals 16 residues. The CDR3 DNA reads TGTGCCAGCAGTTTCGGGGGTCGTCGCTCTGGAAACACCATATATTTT. It yields the protein CASSFGGRRSGNTIYF.

V gene TRBV30 combines with J gene TRBJ2-3, with 10 bases matching TRBD2. The germline gives CDR1 GTSNPN, CDR2 SVGIG (reference sequence). This CDR3 is built from 14 residues. After removal of 3 bases from V and 3 bases from J, the junction contained 3 bases not matched to a gene. CDR3 DNA sequence: TGTGCCTGGAGCGAACTAGCGGGAACAGATACGCAGTATTTT. Residues: CAWSELAGTDTQYF.

This sequence joins TRBV5-1 and TRBJ2-5; maybe TRBD2 (6 bases). Per germline, CDR1 SGHRS and CDR2 YFSETQ. The CDR3 contains 13 residues. Trimming pared 0 bases from V and 4 bases from J, leaving 7 bases between. The CDR3 DNA reads TGCGCCAGCAGCTTGGCCGGGGGAGAGACCCAGTACTTC. As protein: CASSLAGGETQYF.

V gene TRBV6-1 combines with J gene TRBJ1-2; maybe TRBD1 (5 bases). This CDR3 is 13 amino acids long. CDR1 is MNHNS and CDR2 is SASEGT in the germline V gene. V was cut by 6 bases and J by 4 bases, with 12 bases left in between. CDR3 nucleotide sequence: TGTGCCAGCAGGGTTGACAGTACCTATGGCTACACCTTC. Its translation is CASRVDSTYGYTF.

This clone occurred a few times. As DNA, the CDR3 is TGTGCCAGCAGCTCGACAGGGGAGTCCTTCATGAACACTGAAGCTTTCTTT. Encoded protein: CASSSTGESFMNTEAFF. This sequence joins TRBV7-2 and TRBJ1-1, with 8 bases that match TRBD1. The CDR3 is made up of 17 amino acids. V lost 4 bases to trimming and J lost 0 bases; unmatched junction nucleotides: 10. The germline gives CDR1 SGHTA, CDR2 FQGNSA.

The chain employs TRBV4-3 and TRBJ2-5; D might be TRBD2 (5 bases). V was pared by 4 bases and J by 5 bases, with 11 bases between. This CDR3 contains 13 residues. From germline, CDR1 is LGHNA and CDR2 YSLEER. The CDR3 DNA sequence: TGCGCCAGCAGCCCAACGGACTGGGAGACCCAGTACTTC. It specifies CASSPTDWETQYF.

The chain joins TRBV28 to TRBJ1-2; perhaps TRBD1 as D (5 bases). Germline V CDR1 and CDR2: MDHEN, SYDVKM. V was clipped by 6 bases and J by 0 bases, with 17 bases between them. CDR3 length: 16 amino acids. The CDR3 here is CASRRQTNSANYGYTF. The DNA of the CDR3 is TGTGCCAGCAGACGACAGACAAACAGTGCTAACTATGGCTACACCTTC.

CDR3 bases: TGTGCCAGCAGCGGGGGGGGAAGAAATGAGCAGTTCTTC. Its translation: CASSGGGRNEQFF. The chain joins TRBV7-2 to TRBJ2-1, with 7 positions matching TRBD2. This CDR3 contains 13 residues. Trimming removed 5 bases from V and 7 bases from J; junction bases left unmatched: 5. Germline values: CDR1 SGHTA, CDR2 FQGNSA. Based on the CDR3 plus reference TRBV7-2 and TRBJ2-1, the full variable domain is GAGVSQSPSNKVTEKGKDVELRCDPISGHTALYWYRQSLGQGLEFLIYFQGNSAPDKSGLPSDRFSAERTGGSVSTLTIQRTQQEDSAVYLCASSGGGRNEQFFGPGTRLTVL.

The chain couples TRBV15 to TRBJ2-7, with 10 bases identical to TRBD2. Germline V gene sequence: CDR1 LNHNV, CDR2 YYDKDF (reference sequence). The CDR3 is made up of 16 amino acids. The ends lost 3 bases at V and 3 bases at J; junction bases unmatched: 8. This chain's CDR3 is CATSRQALAGSYEQYF. In DNA, the CDR3 is TGTGCCACCAGCAGGCAAGCACTAGCGGGGAGCTACGAGCAGTACTTC.

The chain couples TRBV5-1 to TRBJ2-7; 9 bases map to TRBD2. CDR3 size: 15 residues. The V gene's germline CDR1 is SGHRS and CDR2 YFSETQ. With 4 bases clipped from V and 11 bases from J, the junction kept 16 bases outside the gene matches. CDR3 coding DNA: TGCGCCAGCAGCCCGGAACAGCGGGGGGCCAGTCTGAAGTACTTC. This translates into CASSPEQRGASLKYF.

The genes are TRBV5-1 and TRBJ2-3; TRBD2 matches 10 bases. The CDR3 sequence is 17 residues long. With 7 bases clipped from V and 4 bases from J, the junction kept 15 bases outside the gene matches. Germline assignment: CDR1 SGHRS and CDR2 YFSETQ. The CDR3 coding sequence is TGCGCCAGCCGACTGAAAGGGGATAGCGGGGGGTCAGATACGCAGTATTTT. Its protein product is CASRLKGDSGGSDTQYF.

The CDR3 sequence is CASSKDRQNTEAFF. The DNA of the CDR3 is TGTGCCAGCAGCAAGGACAGGCAGAACACTGAAGCTTTCTTT. The gene calls are TRBV7-3 and TRBJ1-1; 7 bases match TRBD1. This CDR3 contains 14 residues. V was clipped by 5 bases and J by 1 base; unmatched bases: 4. Looked up from germline, CDR1 is SGHTA and CDR2 is FQGTGA.

The gene calls are TRBV9 and TRBJ2-3; 9 bases fit TRBD2. The germline V gene encodes CDR1 SGDLS and CDR2 YYNGEE. Losses at the gene ends were 2 bases for V and 3 bases for J; bases not matched to a gene: 7. The length of the CDR3 is 16 residues. The CDR3 nucleotides are TGTGCCAGCAGCGTGGTTAGCGGGGGACTAACAGATACGCAGTATTTT. It is translated as CASSVVSGGLTDTQYF.